These T cell receptor beta chains were read from a single sample in a study of OX40 agonist ivuxolimab in advanced cancers. TCRdb's table, derived via immunoSEQ multiplex PCR, lists solely in-frame clones and lacks some. The data hold more than 50,000 clones, with around 86% observed a single time. Sample: CD4+ or CD8+ T cells sorted from blood, taken in a trial of the OX40 agonist ivuxolimab. Receptors were obtained from an adult with an advanced solid tumor such as melanoma, head and neck, liver or kidney cancer. Both conserved end residues are part of each CDR3. The D gene is left open where the match is weak. Clone size is not always given. Where it is, it says once, few, many or a class for expanded clones.

CDR3 length: 15; V gene: TRBV4-3; D gene: NA; clone size: NA; J gene: TRBJ2-7; CDR3 protein: CASSQDYGKPYEQYF; CDR3 DNA: TGCGCCAGCAGCCAAGACTACGGGAAACCCTACGAGCAGTACTTC
CDR3 length: 15; V gene: TRBV28; D gene: NA; clone size: NA; J gene: TRBJ2-5; CDR3 protein: CASSPSGKLGETQYF; CDR3 DNA: TGTGCCAGCAGTCCCTCGGGCAAACTCGGGGAGACCCAGTACTTC
CDR3 length: 11; V gene: TRBV28; D gene: NA; clone size: NA; J gene: TRBJ1-1; CDR3 protein: CASSWGTEAFF; CDR3 DNA: TGTGCCAGCAGTTGGGGCACTGAAGCTTTCTTT
CDR3 length: 17; V gene: TRBV7-8; D gene: NA; clone size: NA; J gene: TRBJ1-5; CDR3 protein: CASSSRGYAVGSQPQHF; CDR3 DNA: TGTGCCAGCAGCTCGCGAGGTTACGCCGTGGGGTCTCAGCCCCAGCATTTT
CDR3 length: 15; V gene: TRBV11-2; D gene: TRBD1; clone size: once; J gene: TRBJ1-2; CDR3 protein: CASSRPGTGGNGYTF; CDR3 DNA: TGTGCCAGCAGCAGGCCCGGGACAGGGGGCAATGGCTACACCTTC
CDR3 length: 15; V gene: TRBV19; D gene: NA; clone size: once; J gene: TRBJ1-6; CDR3 protein: CAPTTDRDRHSPLHF; CDR3 DNA: TGTGCCCCAACAACGGATCGCGACAGACATTCACCCCTCCACTTT
CDR3 length: 15; V gene: TRBV19; D gene: NA; clone size: NA; J gene: TRBJ1-5; CDR3 protein: CASSTSAMGNQPQHF; CDR3 DNA: TGTGCCAGTAGTACCAGTGCTATGGGCAATCAGCCCCAGCATTTT
CDR3 length: 15; V gene: TRBV6-1; D gene: NA; clone size: NA; J gene: TRBJ2-7; CDR3 protein: CASSVFGDGIYEQYF; CDR3 DNA: TGTGCCAGCAGTGTATTCGGGGACGGGATCTACGAGCAGTACTTC
CDR3 length: 17; V gene: TRBV16; D gene: TRBD1; clone size: NA; J gene: TRBJ1-5; CDR3 protein: CASSRLTGAYSNQPQHF; CDR3 DNA: TGTGCCAGCAGCCGTCTAACAGGGGCATATAGCAATCAGCCCCAGCATTTT
CDR3 length: 13; V gene: TRBV5-6; D gene: NA; clone size: NA; J gene: TRBJ2-7; CDR3 protein: CASSLAGSVEQYF; CDR3 DNA: TGTGCCAGCAGCTTGGCAGGGTCGGTCGAGCAGTACTTC
CDR3 length: 16; V gene: TRBV4-2; D gene: NA; clone size: few; J gene: TRBJ1-2; CDR3 protein: CASSQESGRVDYGYTF; CDR3 DNA: TGTGCCAGCAGCCAAGAATCGGGCAGGGTGGACTATGGCTACACCTTC
CDR3 length: 14; V gene: TRBV6-4; D gene: NA; clone size: NA; J gene: TRBJ1-1; CDR3 protein: CATPGGREFGEAFF; CDR3 DNA: TGTGCCACCCCAGGTGGCAGGGAATTCGGTGAAGCTTTCTTT
CDR3 length: 15; V gene: TRBV19; D gene: NA; clone size: NA; J gene: TRBJ1-4; CDR3 protein: CASSIGAATNEKLFF; CDR3 DNA: TGTGCCAGTAGTATCGGGGCAGCAACTAATGAAAAACTGTTTTTT
CDR3 length: 18; V gene: TRBV6-4; D gene: TRBD2; clone size: NA; J gene: TRBJ2-1; CDR3 protein: CASRALGGAPTDGNEQFF; CDR3 DNA: TGTGCCAGCAGAGCACTCGGGGGGGCACCGACCGATGGCAATGAGCAGTTCTTC
CDR3 length: 15; V gene: TRBV6-5; D gene: NA; clone size: NA; J gene: TRBJ1-5; CDR3 protein: CASSWKGGDNQPQHF; CDR3 DNA: TGTGCCAGCAGTTGGAAAGGGGGAGACAATCAGCCCCAGCATTTT
CDR3 length: 12; V gene: TRBV7-8; D gene: NA; clone size: NA; J gene: TRBJ1-1; CDR3 protein: CASSSRGTEAFF; CDR3 DNA: TGTGCCAGCAGCTCCCGGGGGACTGAAGCTTTCTTT
CDR3 length: 15; V gene: TRBV7-2; D gene: NA; clone size: NA; J gene: TRBJ2-7; CDR3 protein: CASSLTVLRQVQQYF; CDR3 DNA: TGTGCCAGCAGCTTAACGGTCTTAAGGCAGGTCCAGCAGTACTTC
CDR3 length: 13; V gene: TRBV11-3; D gene: NA; clone size: NA; J gene: TRBJ1-1; CDR3 protein: CASSLRRNTEAFF; CDR3 DNA: TGTGCCAGCAGCCTGAGACGGAACACTGAAGCTTTCTTT
CDR3 length: 16; V gene: TRBV6-5; D gene: TRBD1; clone size: once; J gene: TRBJ1-1; CDR3 protein: CASSYGTGGAGTEAFF; CDR3 DNA: TGTGCCAGCAGTTATGGGACAGGGGGCGCCGGCACTGAAGCTTTCTTT
CDR3 length: 14; V gene: TRBV6-1; D gene: TRBD1; clone size: NA; J gene: TRBJ2-7; CDR3 protein: CASRMGQGYYEQYF; CDR3 DNA: TGTGCCAGCAGAATGGGACAGGGGTACTACGAGCAGTACTTC
CDR3 length: 18; V gene: TRBV10-2; D gene: NA; clone size: NA; J gene: TRBJ2-3; CDR3 protein: CASSELLRDSFVADTQYF; CDR3 DNA: TGCGCCAGCAGTGAGCTGCTCCGGGACTCCTTTGTGGCAGATACGCAGTATTTT
CDR3 length: 15; V gene: TRBV9; D gene: NA; clone size: NA; J gene: TRBJ1-1; CDR3 protein: CASSVGQGSGTEAFF; CDR3 DNA: TGTGCCAGCAGCGTAGGGCAGGGTTCAGGCACTGAAGCTTTCTTT
CDR3 length: 16; V gene: TRBV7-9; D gene: NA; clone size: few; J gene: TRBJ1-5; CDR3 protein: CASSLARGERDQPQHF; CDR3 DNA: TGTGCCAGCAGCTTAGCGCGGGGGGAACGCGATCAGCCCCAGCATTTT
CDR3 length: 12; V gene: TRBV12-5; D gene: NA; clone size: NA; J gene: TRBJ2-7; CDR3 protein: CASGLGLYEQYF; CDR3 DNA: TGTGCTAGTGGTTTGGGGCTCTACGAGCAGTACTTC
CDR3 length: 14; V gene: TRBV4-1; D gene: NA; clone size: NA; J gene: TRBJ1-2; CDR3 protein: CASSPPNVDYGYTF; CDR3 DNA: TGCGCCAGCAGCCCCCCGAATGTAGACTATGGCTACACCTTC
CDR3 length: 11; V gene: TRBV28; D gene: NA; clone size: NA; J gene: TRBJ2-3; CDR3 protein: CASSLGDTQYF; CDR3 DNA: TGTGCCAGCAGTTTGGGAGATACGCAGTATTTT
CDR3 length: 11; V gene: TRBV4-2; D gene: TRBD1; clone size: NA; J gene: TRBJ2-1; CDR3 protein: CASSLTGQPLF; CDR3 DNA: TGTGCCAGCAGTCTGACGGGACAGCCCCTCTTC
CDR3 length: 15; V gene: TRBV5-8; D gene: TRBD1; clone size: NA; J gene: TRBJ2-7; CDR3 protein: CATLWAQGVSYEQYF; CDR3 DNA: TGTGCCACCCTTTGGGCCCAGGGGGTATCCTACGAGCAGTACTTC
CDR3 length: 14; V gene: TRBV6-6; D gene: NA; clone size: NA; J gene: TRBJ1-2; CDR3 protein: CASTRTDPNYGYTF; CDR3 DNA: TGTGCCAGCACCCGGACAGACCCTAACTATGGCTACACCTTC
CDR3 length: 16; V gene: TRBV4-1; D gene: TRBD1; clone size: NA; J gene: TRBJ1-5; CDR3 protein: CASSYGQGAINQPQHF; CDR3 DNA: TGCGCCAGCAGCTACGGACAGGGGGCTATCAATCAGCCCCAGCATTTT
CDR3 length: 16; V gene: TRBV19; D gene: TRBD1; clone size: NA; J gene: TRBJ2-7; CDR3 protein: CASSIAGDRATYEQYF; CDR3 DNA: TGTGCCAGTAGTATTGCGGGGGACAGGGCCACCTACGAGCAGTACTTC
CDR3 length: 15; V gene: TRBV13; D gene: TRBD2; clone size: NA; J gene: TRBJ2-3; CDR3 protein: CTSSTPLADTDTQYF; CDR3 DNA: TGTACCAGCAGCACGCCTCTAGCGGACACAGATACGCAGTATTTT
CDR3 length: 15; V gene: TRBV7-2; D gene: TRBD2; clone size: NA; J gene: TRBJ2-3; CDR3 protein: CASQSGGWSTDTQYF; CDR3 DNA: TGTGCCAGCCAGTCGGGGGGTTGGAGCACAGATACGCAGTATTTT
CDR3 length: 11; V gene: TRBV25-1; D gene: NA; clone size: medium-sized; J gene: TRBJ1-2; CDR3 protein: CASSDTHGYTF; CDR3 DNA: TGTGCCAGCAGTGATACCCATGGCTACACCTTC
CDR3 length: 15; V gene: TRBV19; D gene: NA; clone size: NA; J gene: TRBJ1-5; CDR3 protein: CASINRDGGNQPQHF; CDR3 DNA: TGTGCCAGTATTAACCGGGACGGTGGGAATCAGCCCCAGCATTTT
CDR3 length: 14; V gene: TRBV7-3; D gene: NA; clone size: NA; J gene: TRBJ2-5; CDR3 protein: CASSLTGGQETQYF; CDR3 DNA: TGTGCCAGCAGCTTAACCGGGGGCCAAGAGACCCAGTACTTC
CDR3 length: 17; V gene: TRBV27; D gene: NA; clone size: NA; J gene: TRBJ2-1; CDR3 protein: CASSRLGAQSSYNEQFF; CDR3 DNA: TGTGCCAGCAGTAGATTGGGGGCCCAAAGCTCCTACAATGAGCAGTTCTTC
CDR3 length: 16; V gene: TRBV7-3; D gene: NA; clone size: NA; J gene: TRBJ2-1; CDR3 protein: CASSLWSWGVDNEQFF; CDR3 DNA: TGTGCCAGCAGCCTGTGGTCGTGGGGGGTGGACAATGAGCAGTTCTTC
CDR3 length: 15; V gene: TRBV7-8; D gene: NA; clone size: NA; J gene: TRBJ1-1; CDR3 protein: CASSTRQVQNTEAFF; CDR3 DNA: TGTGCCAGCAGCACTCGACAGGTACAGAACACTGAAGCTTTCTTT
CDR3 length: 15; V gene: TRBV27; D gene: TRBD1; clone size: NA; J gene: TRBJ2-2; CDR3 protein: CASSLQGANTGELFF; CDR3 DNA: TGTGCCAGCAGTTTGCAGGGGGCGAACACCGGGGAGCTGTTTTTT
CDR3 length: 16; V gene: TRBV18; D gene: NA; clone size: NA; J gene: TRBJ1-1; CDR3 protein: CASSPSPGAEDTEAFF; CDR3 DNA: TGTGCCAGCTCACCTTCCCCGGGGGCAGAGGACACTGAAGCTTTCTTT
CDR3 length: 16; V gene: TRBV6-4; D gene: NA; clone size: NA; J gene: TRBJ1-2; CDR3 protein: CASSDSTGQALYGYTF; CDR3 DNA: TGTGCCAGCAGTGACTCGACTGGCCAGGCCCTCTATGGCTACACCTTC
CDR3 length: 15; V gene: TRBV9; D gene: TRBD1; clone size: many; J gene: TRBJ2-2; CDR3 protein: CASSVGTGRSGELFF; CDR3 DNA: TGTGCCAGCAGCGTAGGGACAGGGAGGTCCGGGGAGCTGTTTTTT
CDR3 length: 15; V gene: TRBV14; D gene: TRBD1; clone size: NA; J gene: TRBJ1-5; CDR3 protein: CASSLGQGSNQPQHF; CDR3 DNA: TGTGCCAGCAGCCTGGGACAGGGTAGCAATCAGCCCCAGCATTTT
CDR3 length: 14; V gene: TRBV6-6; D gene: NA; clone size: few; J gene: TRBJ2-4; CDR3 protein: CASSYSGESDIQYF; CDR3 DNA: TGTGCCAGCAGTTACTCGGGGGAATCGGACATTCAGTACTTC
CDR3 length: 14; V gene: TRBV27; D gene: TRBD1; clone size: NA; J gene: TRBJ2-7; CDR3 protein: CASSRRTGAYEQYF; CDR3 DNA: TGTGCCAGCAGTCGTCGGACAGGAGCCTACGAGCAGTACTTC
CDR3 length: 14; V gene: TRBV11-3; D gene: NA; clone size: NA; J gene: TRBJ2-7; CDR3 protein: CASSLRYGSYEQYF; CDR3 DNA: TGTGCCAGCAGCTTAAGGTACGGATCCTACGAGCAGTACTTC
CDR3 length: 13; V gene: TRBV5-4; D gene: NA; clone size: NA; J gene: TRBJ2-5; CDR3 protein: CASSYSYQETQYF; CDR3 DNA: TGTGCCAGCAGTTACAGCTACCAAGAGACCCAGTACTTC
CDR3 length: 14; V gene: TRBV15; D gene: NA; clone size: NA; J gene: TRBJ1-2; CDR3 protein: CATSSLPVYYGYTF; CDR3 DNA: TGTGCCACCAGCAGTTTGCCAGTTTACTATGGCTACACCTTC
CDR3 length: 16; V gene: TRBV7-9; D gene: TRBD1; clone size: NA; J gene: TRBJ1-1; CDR3 protein: CASSSGTGGRDAEAFF; CDR3 DNA: TGTGCCAGCAGCTCCGGGACAGGGGGCAGGGACGCTGAAGCTTTCTTT
CDR3 length: 13; V gene: TRBV29-1; D gene: TRBD2; clone size: NA; J gene: TRBJ2-2; CDR3 protein: CSAAGGDTGELFF; CDR3 DNA: TGCAGCGCCGCCGGGGGGGACACCGGGGAGCTGTTTTTT
CDR3 length: 17; V gene: TRBV4-3; D gene: NA; clone size: once; J gene: TRBJ1-6; CDR3 protein: CASSQGRRAGINSPLHF; CDR3 DNA: TGCGCCAGCAGCCAAGGTCGACGGGCAGGGATAAATTCACCCCTCCACTTT
CDR3 length: 17; V gene: TRBV5-5; D gene: NA; clone size: NA; J gene: TRBJ1-3; CDR3 protein: CASSLGPGGFSGNTIYF; CDR3 DNA: TGTGCCAGCAGCTTGGGGCCGGGGGGCTTCTCCGGAAACACCATATATTTT
CDR3 length: 13; V gene: TRBV9; D gene: NA; clone size: NA; J gene: TRBJ1-1; CDR3 protein: CASSVDENTEAFF; CDR3 DNA: TGTGCCAGCAGCGTAGATGAGAACACTGAAGCTTTCTTT
CDR3 length: 12; V gene: TRBV7-8; D gene: NA; clone size: NA; J gene: TRBJ1-1; CDR3 protein: CASSLGLFDAFF; CDR3 DNA: TGTGCCAGCAGCTTAGGTCTGTTCGACGCTTTCTTT
CDR3 length: 15; V gene: TRBV7-9; D gene: NA; clone size: NA; J gene: TRBJ1-1; CDR3 protein: CASSLAQGLNTEAFF; CDR3 DNA: TGTGCCAGCAGCTTAGCGCAGGGACTGAACACTGAAGCTTTCTTT
CDR3 length: 16; V gene: TRBV7-2; D gene: NA; clone size: NA; J gene: TRBJ2-3; CDR3 protein: CASSRYGSSSTDTQYF; CDR3 DNA: TGTGCCAGCAGCAGATATGGGAGCTCTAGCACAGATACGCAGTATTTT
CDR3 length: 15; V gene: TRBV5-1; D gene: TRBD1; clone size: NA; J gene: TRBJ1-4; CDR3 protein: CASSLGQGASEKLFF; CDR3 DNA: TGCGCCAGCAGCTTGGGTCAGGGGGCGTCTGAAAAACTGTTTTTT
CDR3 length: 17; V gene: TRBV5-6; D gene: TRBD1; clone size: NA; J gene: TRBJ1-2; CDR3 protein: CASSLMTGGVLLHGYTF; CDR3 DNA: TGTGCCAGCAGCTTGATGACAGGGGGCGTTTTACTACATGGCTACACCTTC
CDR3 length: 16; V gene: TRBV7-9; D gene: NA; clone size: NA; J gene: TRBJ1-1; CDR3 protein: CASSFRGGRPNTEAFF; CDR3 DNA: TGTGCCAGCAGCTTCCGGGGTGGGAGGCCGAACACTGAAGCTTTCTTT